Presented here are 5 T cell receptor beta chains from one specimen sequenced in a study of tissue T cells after allogeneic stem cell transplantation. Stated time point: mouse harvest day 14 after allogeneic transplant. Tail vein injection delivered 10^7 T-cell-depleted bone marrow cells and 10^6 splenic CD5+ T cells. Data came from immunoSEQ multiplex PCR; TCRdb stores just in-frame clones and leaves some out. The sample lists about 8,800 clones, about 35% occurring once. Sequencing used skin. The receptors were gathered from a female BALB/c mouse given C57BL/6 T cells with graft-versus-host disease after an allogeneic hematopoietic cell transplant.

This clone was seen a few times. Gene names are mouse gene names. The CDR3 end lies 1 residue beyond the end of the read and is filled in from the germline J gene. This chain links TRBV5 with TRBJ2-5, with TRBD2 matching over 10 bases. CDR3 length: 13 residues. V trimming: 3 bases; J trimming: 6 bases; junction bases outside the gene matches: 0. Germline CDR1 is LGHNA and CDR2 is YNLKQL (reference sequence). The CDR3 bases that were read are TGTGCCAGCAGCCAGGACTGGGGGGACACCCAGTAC. Protein product: CASSQDWGDTQY. The full CDR3 reads CASSQDWGDTQYF.

This clone was detected only once. Gene and germline names: mouse. The CDR3 end is not reached by the read, which stops 1 residue before it; the germline J gene fills it in. V usage is TRBV12-2 and J usage is TRBJ2-1; TRBD2 might be the D (7 bases). CDR3 length: 13 amino acids. Germline CDR1 SGHLS, CDR2 HYDKME. Trimming left V 0 bases short and J 7 bases short, with 9 bases between. The CDR3 loop reads CASSLGGRAEQFF. The DNA read from the CDR3 is TGTGCCAGCTCTCTCGGGGGGCGAGCTGAGCAGTTC.

This clone came up a few times. Mouse gene names apply. The read terminates 1 residue before the CDR3 end, so the remaining end is supplied by the germline J gene. The J gene is TRBJ2-5, the V gene TRBV26; 10 positions agree with TRBD1. Germline-derived CDR1 and CDR2 are KGHPV and FQNQEV (reference sequence). V lost 4 bases and J lost 5; bases outside the gene matches: 3. The CDR3 is 14 amino acids. CDR3 region: CASSRQGARDTQYF. Incomplete CDR3 DNA: TGTGCCAGCAGTCGACAGGGGGCGCGAGACACCCAGTAC.

Notes on this clone: Germline and genes: mouse. The read terminates 1 residue ahead of where the CDR3 ends, so the germline J gene completes it. The chain has TRBV13-1 and TRBJ2-7, with 11 positions matching TRBD2. CDR1 and CDR2 from the germline V gene are NSHNY and SYGAGN. The V and J ends lost 7 bases and 2 bases, in that order; junction bases with no gene match: 5. CDR3 size: 14 residues. This chain's CDR3 is CASELGGRPYEQYF. CDR3 DNA (partial): TGTGCCAGCGAACTGGGGGGGCGCCCCTATGAACAGTAC.

This clone was counted a few times. The germline and genes are mouse ones. The read finishes 1 residue shy of the CDR3 end, and the germline J gene is used to complete it. The J gene is TRBJ2-7, the V gene TRBV3; 10 bases map to TRBD2. The germline V gene has CDR1 SNHLY and CDR2 FYNGKV (reference sequence). After removal of 5 bases from V and 6 bases from J, the junction contained 4 bases not matched to a gene. This CDR3 comprises 13 residues. The CDR3 is CASSPGGAREQYF. CDR3 DNA (partial): TGTGCCAGCAGCCCTGGGGGGGCGCGTGAACAGTAC.